Each of the 20 T cell receptor beta chains below was sequenced from the same sample in a study of shared clonotypes between healthy human individuals (dated by TCRdb to 2018 to 2020). The library was produced with the immunoSEQ multiplex PCR assay. TCRdb took this table from immuneACCESS and kept in-frame rearrangements with V and J called. Such tables lack part of the clones; where checked against another copy, unresolved V genes explain under half of the gap, and the rest is unexplained. For this sample there are around 2.1 million clones; about 92% appear just once. The top ten constitute more than 1.5% of the sample. CD8 naive samples were obtained by positive selection for CCR7 among CD45RO-negative cells, yielding a CD45RA+CCR7+ population from which TemRA cells were excluded. Material for sequencing was naive CD8+ T cells from PBMCs. Interpreted using the paper, the cell subset or site label stands for: CD45RA+CCR7+. The receptor set was obtained from a man between 18 and 29 years old in good health. Some clones in this sample may be carry-over from other donors' samples.

The chain is built from TRBV27 and TRBJ2-2; D is possibly TRBD1 (6 bases). Germline CDR1 is MNHEY and CDR2 is SMNVEV (reference sequence). The CDR3 loop spans 18 amino acids. V was clipped by 7 bases and J by 2 bases, with 23 bases between them. The CDR3: CASTTGHGSSGNTGELFF. CDR3 DNA: TGTGCCAGCACCACAGGGCATGGGAGCTCGGGAAACACCGGGGAGCTGTTTTTT.

The chain links TRBV11-2 to TRBJ2-3, with a possible D match to TRBD1 (5 bases). The CDR3 consists of 12 residues. Trimming shortened V by 5 bases and J by 10 bases, and 13 bases separated the two germline ends. Germline V gene data show CDR1 as SGHAT and CDR2 as FQNNGV. The CDR3 sequence: CASSRAGYAQYF. The CDR3 coding sequence is TGTGCCAGCAGCCGAGCAGGGTACGCGCAGTATTTT.

The chain employs TRBV25-1 and TRBJ2-5, with 10 positions matching TRBD1. The CDR3 runs to 17 residues. The germline V gene encodes CDR1 MGHDK and CDR2 SYGVNS. V lost 2 bases, J lost 4 bases, and 10 bases stayed unmatched. CDR3 in DNA: TGTGCCAGCAGTGAACCTCCTCTCGACAGGGGGCCAGAGACCCAGTACTTC. This translates into CASSEPPLDRGPETQYF. The full variable domain, completed using reference TRBV25-1 and TRBJ2-5, is EADIYQTPRYLVIGTGKKITLECSQTMGHDKMYWYQQDPGMELHLIHYSYGVNSTEKGDLSSESTVSRIRTEHFPLTLESARPSHTSQYLCASSEPPLDRGPETQYFGPGTRLLVL.

The CDR3 bases are TGCGCCAGCAGCCAAGATACGGGGGCCAATGGCTACACCTTC. The encoded protein is CASSQDTGANGYTF. This sequence joins TRBV4-3 and TRBJ1-2; perhaps TRBD1 as D (6 bases). The CDR3 is 14 amino acids. V lost 0 bases and J 6 bases, leaving 11 bases between the germline ends. Germline V gives CDR1 LGHNA, CDR2 YSLEER.

The chain recombines TRBV27 with TRBJ2-7; tentatively, D is TRBD2 (7 bases). The germline V and J ends were trimmed by 4 bases and 3 bases, with 19 bases remaining between them. Germline V gene data show CDR1 as MNHEY and CDR2 as SMNVEV (reference sequence). The CDR3 is 16 amino acids. The CDR3 sequence: CASSWAKGGGGYEQYF. In DNA form, the CDR3 reads TGTGCCAGCAGTTGGGCGAAAGGGGGGGGCGGCTACGAGCAGTACTTC.

In DNA form, the CDR3 reads TGTGCCAGCAGCGCGGGACCGGGCAATGAGCAGTTCTTC. Its protein product is CASSAGPGNEQFF. The chain is built from TRBV13 and TRBJ2-1; D might be TRBD2 (6 bases). In germline, CDR1 is PRHDT, CDR2 FYEKMQ (reference sequence). The CDR3 totals 13 residues. With 5 bases removed from V and 6 bases from J, the gap between germline ends came to 11 bases.

The rearrangement joins TRBV27 to TRBJ2-5; TRBD1 aligns across 7 bases. Germline CDR1 is MNHEY and CDR2 is SMNVEV (reference sequence). The CDR3 is made up of 16 amino acids. V dropped 0 bases and J dropped 7; count of bases not matched to a gene: 11. The CDR3 spells CASSLSAQTGKGTQYF. CDR3 bases: TGTGCCAGCAGTTTATCGGCTCAGACAGGGAAGGGGACCCAGTACTTC.

This clone was seen only a few times. The V gene is TRBV28, the J gene TRBJ1-3; 8 bases are a match to TRBD1. The CDR3 totals 14 residues. Germline trimming cut 7 bases from V and 3 bases from J; bases unmatched to any gene: 5. CDR1 and CDR2 from the germline V gene are MDHEN and SYDVKM. For the CDR3, the DNA is TGTGCCAGCACCGACGGGACAGGTGGAAACACCATATATTTT. It yields the protein CASTDGTGGNTIYF.

This sequence joins TRBV4-1 and TRBJ2-3, with 12 bases that match TRBD2. CDR3 size: 15 residues. V was clipped by 4 bases and J by 2 bases; unmatched bases: 1. The germline gives CDR1 MGHRA, CDR2 YSYEKL. CDR3 sequence reads: CASSRTSGITDTQYF. The CDR3 DNA reads TGCGCCAGCAGCCGGACTAGCGGGATCACAGATACGCAGTATTTT.

This clone was seen only a few times. Other DNA sequences in the same sample also yield this CDR3. The gene calls are TRBV28 and TRBJ2-7; D call uncertain. CDR1 is MDHEN and CDR2 is SYDVKM in the germline V gene. V was cut by 3 bases and J by 0 bases, with 9 bases left in between. The CDR3 runs to 14 residues. CDR3 protein: CASSFASGSYEQYF. The CDR3 DNA reads as TGTGCCAGCAGTTTCGCTAGTGGCTCCTACGAGCAGTACTTC.

The rearrangement uses TRBV19 and TRBJ2-7, with 8 positions matching TRBD1. The CDR3 is 16 residues long. V dropped 5 bases and J dropped 7; count of bases not matched to a gene: 16. Germline V gene data show CDR1 as LNHDA and CDR2 as SQIVND (reference sequence). DNA for the CDR3: TGTGCCAGTAGTCGCTCCCTTGGACAGGGCTTATGGGAGCAGTACTTC. Its translation: CASSRSLGQGLWEQYF.

About this clone: The sample carries other DNA sequences with the same CDR3. This chain connects TRBV11-2 to TRBJ2-1, with D uncertain. The CDR3 is made up of 11 amino acids. V lost 1 base and J lost 9, with 4 bases in between. The germline V gene has CDR1 SGHAT and CDR2 FQNNGV. The CDR3 loop reads CASSLGSEQFF. The DNA of the CDR3 is TGTGCCAGCAGCTTAGGCTCTGAGCAGTTCTTC.

This chain connects TRBV29-1 to TRBJ2-5; a possible D gene is TRBD1 (5 bases). The CDR3 length is 13 residues. Trimming took 3 bases from V and 1 from J, leaving 9 bases between them. CDR1 is SQVTM, CDR2 ANQGSEA, per germline. CDR3 DNA: TGCAGCGTTGATAGGGGCAGCCAAGAGACCCAGTACTTC. Protein sequence: CSVDRGSQETQYF.

The rearrangement uses TRBV30 and TRBJ2-3; 11 bases match TRBD2. The ends lost 2 bases at V and 3 bases at J; junction bases unmatched: 4. Germline loops: CDR1 GTSNPN, CDR2 SVGIG (reference sequence). There are 15 residues in the CDR3. CDR3 protein: CAWSPRTSGTDTQYF. DNA for the CDR3: TGTGCCTGGAGTCCCCGGACTAGCGGGACAGATACGCAGTATTTT.

The CDR3 DNA reads TGCGCCAGCAGCCCAGCGGGAGGGTCCTACGAGCAGTACTTC. This sequence encodes CASSPAGGSYEQYF. This chain links TRBV4-3 with TRBJ2-7, with 10 bases lining up with TRBD2. The V gene end was trimmed by 4 bases and the J gene end by 1 base; junction bases not matched to a gene: 1. CDR3 length equals 14 residues. The V gene's germline CDR1 is LGHNA and CDR2 YSLEER.

The rearrangement joins TRBV29-1 to TRBJ2-1; 9 bases are a match to TRBD2. Germline V CDR1 and CDR2: SQVTM, ANQGSEA. The CDR3 length is 17 residues. With V trimmed by 6 bases and J by 9 bases, 21 bases remained unmatched. The CDR3 sequence is CSVTGAPTRVAGVEQFF. For the CDR3, the DNA is TGCAGCGTCACAGGGGCCCCAACCCGGGTAGCGGGAGTTGAGCAGTTCTTC.

The sample holds a few counts of this clone. A read error may produce the germline difference seen at one junction end. The V and J genes are TRBV10-3 and TRBJ1-1, with 8 bases matching TRBD1. This CDR3 has 10 amino acids. Germline V gene sequence: CDR1 ENHRY, CDR2 SYGVKD. For the CDR3, the DNA is TGTGCCATCAGTCCGAACAGGGGGGCCTTT. This sequence encodes CAISPNRGAF.

J is TRBJ2-7 and V is TRBV5-1; TRBD2 matches 9 bases. The germline gives CDR1 SGHRS, CDR2 YFSETQ. The J segment lost 5 bases and the V segment lost 0 bases, leaving 6 bases of the junction unmatched. This CDR3 comprises 15 residues. The CDR3 loop is CASSLGWGTSHEQYF. CDR3 bases: TGCGCCAGCAGCTTGGGGTGGGGGACTAGCCACGAGCAGTACTTC.

The rearrangement joins TRBV7-6 to TRBJ2-6; 10 bases align to TRBD1. V lost 6 bases to trimming and J lost 3 bases; unmatched junction nucleotides: 14. The V gene's germline CDR1 is SGHVS and CDR2 FNYEAQ. The CDR3 has 19 amino acids. CDR3 amino acids: CASRGHTGTGEFGANVLTF. The CDR3 DNA reads as TGTGCCAGCAGGGGACACACCGGGACAGGGGAATTTGGGGCCAACGTCCTGACTTTC.

This rearrangement joins TRBV7-3 to TRBJ2-7; 10 nucleotides line up with TRBD2. Losses at the gene ends were 1 base for V and 5 bases for J; bases not matched to a gene: 5. Per the germline V gene, CDR1 is SGHTA and CDR2 is FQGTGA. This CDR3 has 15 residues. The CDR3 DNA reads as TGTGCCAGCAGCTTAATCCCTAGCGGGAGCGACGAGCAGTACTTC. This gives the protein CASSLIPSGSDEQYF.